This is a list of T cell receptor beta chains from one sample in a study of blood T cell repertoires in COVID-19. TCRdb's table, derived via immunoSEQ multiplex PCR, lists solely in-frame clones and lacks some. The sample has 95,000 to 110,000 clones, 89% seen once; the top ten hold roughly 4.9%. Sequencing input: peripheral blood. These receptors were collected from a man in his forties with active or convalescent COVID-19. Each CDR3 is given with its conserved first and last residue. The D gene is left open where the match is weak. Only some rows state a clone size, as once, few, many or a class for expanded clones.

J gene	V gene	D gene	clone size	CDR3 protein	CDR3 DNA
TRBJ2-7	TRBV7-8	TRBD1	-	CASRAGTGTSEQYF	TGTGCCAGCAGAGCGGGGACAGGGACTTCCGAGCAGTACTTC
TRBJ1-2	TRBV12-3/TRBV12-4	-	-	CASSVTGNYGYTF	TGTGCCAGCAGCGTAACAGGAAACTATGGCTACACCTTC
TRBJ1-1	TRBV2	-	few	CASTVDGDTEAFF	TGTGCCAGCACAGTCGACGGGGACACTGAAGCTTTCTTT
TRBJ1-1	TRBV3-1/TRBV3-2	-	-	CASSQGTFNTEAFF	TGTGCCAGCAGCCAAGGGACATTTAACACTGAAGCTTTCTTT
TRBJ1-2	TRBV24-1	-	-	CATSETGGHGYTF	TGTGCCACCAGTGAGACGGGAGGTCATGGCTACACCTTC
TRBJ2-5	TRBV27	TRBD2	-	CASSMGLGEETQYF	TGTGCCAGCAGTATGGGACTAGGGGAAGAGACCCAGTACTTC
TRBJ2-2	TRBV5-1	TRBD2	-	CASSFRTSRNTGELFF	TGCGCCAGCAGCTTCCGGACTAGCAGAAACACCGGGGAGCTGTTTTTT
TRBJ2-7	TRBV7-2	-	-	CASSFVGGGPDEQYF	TGTGCCAGCAGTTTCGTGGGAGGGGGACCTGACGAGCAGTACTTC
TRBJ2-1	TRBV11-1	TRBD2	-	CASTFRLAGDDEQFF	TGTGCCAGCACCTTTCGCCTAGCGGGAGACGATGAGCAGTTCTTC
TRBJ2-7	TRBV5-1	TRBD2	-	CASSPGRLAGVYEQYF	TGCGCCAGCAGCCCAGGACGACTAGCGGGAGTGTACGAGCAGTACTTC
TRBJ2-3	TRBV5-4	TRBD2	-	CASSGTSGSGPQVTQYF	TGTGCCAGCAGCGGAACTAGCGGGAGTGGCCCCCAGGTTACGCAGTATTTT
TRBJ1-2	TRBV7-2	TRBD1	-	CASSIGTEGGYGYTF	TGTGCCAGCAGCATCGGGACAGAGGGAGGCTATGGCTACACCTTC
TRBJ1-6	TRBV28	TRBD1	-	CTTGDTIQPLHF	TGTACAACAGGGGACACGATTCAACCCCTCCACTTT
TRBJ1-2	TRBV6-1	-	-	CASSEQGPNFDYTF	TGTGCCAGCAGTGAGCAGGGCCCTAATTTTGACTACACCTTC
TRBJ1-5	TRBV18	TRBD1	once	CASSPTGGNQPQHF	TGTGCCAGCTCACCCACAGGGGGCAATCAGCCCCAGCATTTT
TRBJ2-1	TRBV4-3	-	-	CASRLIPGGNEQFF	TGCGCCAGCAGGCTGATCCCCGGAGGGAATGAGCAGTTCTTC
TRBJ2-1	TRBV24-1	-	once	CATSGHGLTDLFNEQFF	TGTGCCACCAGTGGTCACGGGTTGACGGACTTATTCAATGAGCAGTTCTTC
TRBJ2-2	TRBV25-1	-	-	CASSDSAGAHTGELFF	TGTGCCAGCAGTGATTCCGCGGGCGCGCACACCGGGGAGCTGTTTTTT
TRBJ1-5	TRBV19	-	-	CASSQVFAGRNQPQHF	TGTGCCAGTAGTCAGGTCTTCGCCGGCCGCAATCAGCCCCAGCATTTT
TRBJ1-6	TRBV5-8	-	-	CASSLDLSGIYNSPLHF	TGTGCCAGCAGCTTGGATCTGAGCGGGATCTATAATTCACCCCTCCACTTT
TRBJ1-1	TRBV7-9	-	-	CASSLFEGVTEAFF	TGTGCCAGCAGCTTATTTGAGGGGGTCACTGAAGCTTTCTTT
TRBJ2-5	TRBV21-1	-	-	CASSYRDRETQYF	TGTGCCAGCAGCTACCGGGACAGAGAGACCCAGTACTTC
TRBJ2-7	TRBV4-3	-	-	CASSQVYQGWLGEQYF	TGCGCCAGCAGCCAAGTTTACCAGGGGTGGTTAGGAGAGCAGTACTTC
TRBJ1-4	TRBV2	-	-	CASSERGGDEKLFF	TGTGCCAGCAGTGAACGGGGGGGAGATGAAAAACTGTTTTTT
TRBJ2-2	TRBV15	-	-	CATSRDRVTTGELFF	TGTGCCACCAGCAGAGATCGGGTCACCACCGGGGAGCTGTTTTTT
TRBJ2-7	TRBV6-6	TRBD2	once	CASSPRLAGSYEQYF	TGTGCCAGCAGTCCAAGACTAGCGGGATCCTACGAGCAGTACTTC
TRBJ2-7	TRBV5-4	TRBD1	-	CASSLAFGGQGNEQYF	TGTGCCAGCAGCTTGGCGTTCGGGGGACAGGGGAACGAGCAGTACTTC
TRBJ2-7	TRBV18	TRBD2	-	CASSPPTSGFYEQYF	TGTGCCAGCTCACCCCCGACTAGCGGATTCTACGAGCAGTACTTC
TRBJ1-1	TRBV6-5	-	-	CASSYSASSNTEAFF	TGTGCCAGCAGTTACTCGGCCAGTTCGAACACTGAAGCTTTCTTT
TRBJ1-1	TRBV27	-	-	CASTRRGKNTEAFF	TGTGCCAGCACACGAAGGGGGAAGAACACTGAAGCTTTCTTT
TRBJ2-5	TRBV2	-	-	CASSEASRVETQYF	TGTGCCAGCAGTGAAGCGTCCAGGGTGGAGACCCAGTACTTC
TRBJ2-7	TRBV6-5	TRBD1	-	CASSYNRQGAYEQYF	TGTGCCAGCAGTTACAATCGACAGGGGGCCTACGAGCAGTACTTC
TRBJ2-2	TRBV30	-	-	CAWSLTATGELFF	TGTGCCTGGAGCCTGACAGCCACCGGGGAGCTGTTTTTT
TRBJ1-1	TRBV5-4	-	-	CASSPWNTEAFF	TGTGCCAGCAGCCCATGGAACACTGAAGCTTTCTTT
TRBJ1-2	TRBV6-5	TRBD1	few	CASSLTGGYYGYTF	TGTGCCAGCAGTTTGACAGGGGGCTACTATGGCTACACCTTC
TRBJ2-2	TRBV19	-	-	CASREQGGTGELFF	TGTGCCAGTAGGGAACAGGGTGGGACCGGGGAGCTGTTTTTT
TRBJ2-7	TRBV5-6	-	-	CASSPQGRFYEQYF	TGTGCCAGCAGCCCACAGGGTAGGTTCTACGAGCAGTACTTC
TRBJ2-6	TRBV5-6	-	-	CASSLELTSGANVLTF	TGTGCCAGCAGCTTGGAGCTTACCTCTGGGGCCAACGTCCTGACTTTC
TRBJ2-7	TRBV7-6	-	-	CASSLLSGEQYF	TGTGCCAGCAGCTTACTAAGTGGCGAGCAGTACTTC
TRBJ2-2	TRBV15	-	-	CATSRWATNTGELFF	TGTGCCACCAGCAGGTGGGCCACGAACACCGGGGAGCTGTTTTTT
TRBJ1-4	TRBV7-9	-	once	CASTPTQGSEKLFF	TGTGCCAGCACCCCGACTCAAGGGAGTGAAAAACTGTTTTTT
TRBJ1-2	TRBV9	-	-	CASRSSPLSGIGRGYTF	TGTGCCAGCAGATCGTCCCCCTTGTCCGGGATAGGACGTGGCTACACCTTC
TRBJ2-7	TRBV19	-	-	CASSIGQPYEQYF	TGTGCCAGTAGTATCGGACAGCCCTACGAGCAGTACTTC
TRBJ2-1	TRBV9	TRBD2	-	CASSPTGEGKGWNEQFF	TGTGCCAGCAGCCCCACGGGGGAGGGAAAAGGGTGGAATGAGCAGTTCTTC
TRBJ1-6	TRBV4-1	-	-	CASRLPGAYNSPLHF	TGCGCCAGCAGGCTACCAGGGGCCTATAATTCACCCCTCCACTTT
TRBJ2-2	TRBV6-2/TRBV6-3	-	-	CASSYLGRDTGELFF	TGTGCCAGCAGTTACCTTGGGCGGGACACCGGGGAGCTGTTTTTT